Listed below are T cell receptor beta chains from one sample, sequenced in a study of Ad26.COV2.S vaccination and SARS-CoV-2 variants. Produced via immunoSEQ multiplex PCR; TCRdb's table is partial and in-frame only. Of hundreds of thousands of clones listed, 80% to 95% were seen once; the top ten hold 12%. This specimen consisted of peripheral blood, obtained in a trial of Ad26.COV2.S vaccine versus placebo. The receptor source for this set is a person between 18 and 65 years old who received the Ad26.COV2.S COVID-19 vaccine or a placebo. The CDR3 runs from the conserved cysteine through the conserved F or W. Each record gives: D gene, clone size, J gene, V gene, CDR3 DNA, CDR3 protein. D genes are given only for firm matches. The size field is filled for only some rows; it gives once, few, many or a size class.

>-|-|TRBJ2-7|TRBV7-9
TGTGCCAGCAGCTTAGCAGAGGGACCACTCTACGAGCAGTACTTC
CASSLAEGPLYEQYF
>-|-|TRBJ2-7|TRBV5-4
TGTGCCAGCAGCTTGAGGGGAGTAGTCTTCTACGAGCAGTACTTC
CASSLRGVVFYEQYF
>-|-|TRBJ2-3|TRBV19
TGTGCCAGTAGTTTGGTTCCGGGGAGCACAGATACGCAGTATTTT
CASSLVPGSTDTQYF
>-|-|TRBJ2-2|TRBV27
TGTGCCAGCAGTTTTCTGGGACAGGGAAGAGCGGGAGCAAAGGGCACCGGGGAGCTGTTTTTT
CASSFLGQGRAGAKGTGELFF
>TRBD1|-|TRBJ1-2|TRBV19
TGTGCCAGTAGTGACAGGGGCTATGGCTACACCTTC
CASSDRGYGYTF
>TRBD2|-|TRBJ2-7|TRBV27
TGTGCCAGCAGTTTCGGGGGGAACTACGAGCAGTACTTC
CASSFGGNYEQYF
>-|-|TRBJ1-5|TRBV6-1
TGTGCCAGCAGTGAAGCAGGAGGGTCTGGTCAGCCCCAGCATTTT
CASSEAGGSGQPQHF
>-|-|TRBJ2-7|TRBV7-9
TGTGCCAGCAGCTTAGACGGGGGGCCCTACGAGCAGTACTTC
CASSLDGGPYEQYF
>TRBD1|-|TRBJ1-2|TRBV30
TGTGCCTGGGGGATCGGGACAGGGAGCTATGGCTACACCTTC
CAWGIGTGSYGYTF
>-|-|TRBJ2-3|TRBV7-9
TGTGCCAGCAGCTTTTTCCGTCCCAGCACAGATACGCAGTATTTT
CASSFFRPSTDTQYF
>-|few|TRBJ1-2|TRBV5-1
TGCGCCAGCCGGCTGGGGTCAGGAGTAGACGGCTACACCTTC
CASRLGSGVDGYTF
>-|-|TRBJ2-3|TRBV11-2
TGTGCCAGCAGCTCAAACGGGCTAGTAGCAGATACGCAGTATTTT
CASSSNGLVADTQYF
>TRBD2|-|TRBJ2-7|TRBV27
TGTGCCAGCCGAACTTGGGAGGGCTACGAGCAGTACTTC
CASRTWEGYEQYF
>-|-|TRBJ2-6|TRBV29-1
TGCAGCGTTGAAGAAGGGGGGACTGGGGCCAACGTCCTGACTTTC
CSVEEGGTGANVLTF
>-|once|TRBJ1-1|TRBV5-4
TGTGCCAGCTCCACGACGGGGAACACTGAAGCTTTCTTT
CASSTTGNTEAFF
>TRBD1|few|TRBJ1-5|TRBV10-3
TGTGCCATCAGTGAGTCCATGGACAGGGTTCGGGGTCAGCCCCAGCATTTT
CAISESMDRVRGQPQHF
>-|-|TRBJ1-6|TRBV5-4
TGTGCCAGCAGCTTGGGAGTGGGTTATAATTCACCCCTCCACTTT
CASSLGVGYNSPLHF